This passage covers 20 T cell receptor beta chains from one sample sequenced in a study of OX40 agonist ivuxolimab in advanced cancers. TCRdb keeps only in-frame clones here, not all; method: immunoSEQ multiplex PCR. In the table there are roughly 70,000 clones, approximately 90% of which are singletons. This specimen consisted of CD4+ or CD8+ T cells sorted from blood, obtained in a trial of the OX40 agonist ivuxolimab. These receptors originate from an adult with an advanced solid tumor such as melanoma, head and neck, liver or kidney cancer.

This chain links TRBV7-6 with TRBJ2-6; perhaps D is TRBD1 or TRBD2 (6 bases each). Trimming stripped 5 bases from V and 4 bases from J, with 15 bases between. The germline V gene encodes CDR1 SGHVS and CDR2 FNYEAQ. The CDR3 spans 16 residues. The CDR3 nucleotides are TGTGCCAGCAGCCAACAGGGACTGGGGGGGGCCAACGTCCTGACTTTC. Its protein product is CASSQQGLGGANVLTF.

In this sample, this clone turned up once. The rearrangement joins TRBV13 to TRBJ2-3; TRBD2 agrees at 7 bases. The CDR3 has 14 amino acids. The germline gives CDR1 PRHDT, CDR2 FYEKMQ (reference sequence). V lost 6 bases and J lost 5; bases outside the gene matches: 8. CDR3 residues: CASSYGGEKDTQYF. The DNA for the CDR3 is TGTGCCAGCAGTTATGGGGGGGAGAAAGATACGCAGTATTTT.

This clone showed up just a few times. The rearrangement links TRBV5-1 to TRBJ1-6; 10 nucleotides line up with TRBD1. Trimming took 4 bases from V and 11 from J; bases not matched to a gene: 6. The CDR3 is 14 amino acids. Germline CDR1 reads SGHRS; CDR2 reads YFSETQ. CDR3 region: CASSNRDRGTPLHF. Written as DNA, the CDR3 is TGCGCCAGCAGCAACCGGGACAGGGGAACACCCCTCCACTTT.

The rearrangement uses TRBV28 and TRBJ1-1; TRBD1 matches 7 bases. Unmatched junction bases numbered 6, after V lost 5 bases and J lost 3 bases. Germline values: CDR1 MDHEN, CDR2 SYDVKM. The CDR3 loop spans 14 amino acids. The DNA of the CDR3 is TGTGCCAGCAGTGACAGGGTCTCGGACACTGAAGCTTTCTTT. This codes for CASSDRVSDTEAFF.

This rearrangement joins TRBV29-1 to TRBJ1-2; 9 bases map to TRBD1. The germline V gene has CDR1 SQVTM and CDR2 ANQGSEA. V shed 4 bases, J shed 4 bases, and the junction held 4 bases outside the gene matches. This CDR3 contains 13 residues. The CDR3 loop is CSVGDRVPYGYTF. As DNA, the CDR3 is TGCAGCGTTGGGGACAGGGTACCCTATGGCTACACCTTC.

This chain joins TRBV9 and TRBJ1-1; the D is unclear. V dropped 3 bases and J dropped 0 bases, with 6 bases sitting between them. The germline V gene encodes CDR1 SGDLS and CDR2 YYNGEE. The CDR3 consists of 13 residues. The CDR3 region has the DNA TGTGCCAGCAGCGGAATATTGAACACTGAAGCTTTCTTT. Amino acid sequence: CASSGILNTEAFF.

The CDR3 here is CSVVRTSPPSYNEQFF. The DNA for the CDR3 is TGCAGCGTTGTCAGGACTAGTCCCCCGTCCTACAATGAGCAGTTCTTC. This sequence joins TRBV29-1 and TRBJ2-1, with 7 bases lining up with TRBD2. The CDR3 is 16 residues long. Germline V CDR1 and CDR2: SQVTM, ANQGSEA. Trimming at V came to 4 bases and at J to 1 base, leaving 10 bases not matched to a gene.

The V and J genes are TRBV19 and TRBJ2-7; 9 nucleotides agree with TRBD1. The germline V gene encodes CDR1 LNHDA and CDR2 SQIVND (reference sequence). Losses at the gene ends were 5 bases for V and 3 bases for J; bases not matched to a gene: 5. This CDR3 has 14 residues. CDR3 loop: CASSPGQGHYEQYF. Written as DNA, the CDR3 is TGTGCCAGTAGTCCAGGACAGGGGCACTACGAGCAGTACTTC. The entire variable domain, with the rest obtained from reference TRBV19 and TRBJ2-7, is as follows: DGGITQSPKYLFRKEGQNVTLSCEQNLNHDAMYWYRQDPGQGLRLIYYSQIVNDFQKGDIAEGYSVSREKKESFPLTVTSAQKNPTAFYLCASSPGQGHYEQYFGPGTRLTVT.

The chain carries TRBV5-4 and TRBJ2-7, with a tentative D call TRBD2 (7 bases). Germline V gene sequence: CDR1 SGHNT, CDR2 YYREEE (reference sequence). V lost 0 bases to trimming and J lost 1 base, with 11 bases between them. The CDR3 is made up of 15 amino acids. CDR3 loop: CASSLAGGVSYEQYF. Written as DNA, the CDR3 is TGTGCCAGCAGCTTGGCGGGGGGCGTATCCTACGAGCAGTACTTC.

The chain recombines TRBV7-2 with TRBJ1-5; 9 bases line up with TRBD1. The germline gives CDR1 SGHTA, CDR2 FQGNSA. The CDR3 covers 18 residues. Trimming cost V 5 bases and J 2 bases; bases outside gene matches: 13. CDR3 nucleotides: TGTGCCAGCAGCGCCCAGTCCCACAGGGGGCTTCGCAATCAGCCCCAGCATTTT. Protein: CASSAQSHRGLRNQPQHF.

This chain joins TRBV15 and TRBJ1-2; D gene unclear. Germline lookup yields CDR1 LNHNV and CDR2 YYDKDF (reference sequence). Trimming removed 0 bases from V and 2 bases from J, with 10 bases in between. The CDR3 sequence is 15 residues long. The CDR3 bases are TGTGCCACCAGCAGAGACTTGTCGGGAAACTATGGCTACACCTTC. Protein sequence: CATSRDLSGNYGYTF.

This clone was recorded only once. The CDR3: CASSQELGAPHGYTF. The CDR3 bases are TGTGCCAGCAGCCAAGAGCTGGGGGCCCCTCATGGCTACACCTTC. J is TRBJ1-2 and V is TRBV4-2, with TRBD1 as a possible D gene (6 bases). The CDR3 length is 15 residues. The germline V gene encodes CDR1 LGHNA and CDR2 YNFKEQ. Deletions cut 0 bases from V and 6 bases from J, with 14 bases between.

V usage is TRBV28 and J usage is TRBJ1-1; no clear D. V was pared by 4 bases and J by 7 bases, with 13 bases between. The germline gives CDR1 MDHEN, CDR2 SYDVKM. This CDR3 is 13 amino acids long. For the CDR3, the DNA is TGTGCCAGCAGTTCGATCCGGCTGAATGAAGCTTTCTTT. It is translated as CASSSIRLNEAFF.

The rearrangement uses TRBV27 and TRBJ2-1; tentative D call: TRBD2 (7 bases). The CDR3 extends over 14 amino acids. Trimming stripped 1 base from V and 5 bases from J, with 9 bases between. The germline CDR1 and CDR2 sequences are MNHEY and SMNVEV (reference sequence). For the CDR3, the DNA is TGTGCCAGCAGTTTATTGGGGGGGCACAATGAGCAGTTCTTC. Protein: CASSLLGGHNEQFF.

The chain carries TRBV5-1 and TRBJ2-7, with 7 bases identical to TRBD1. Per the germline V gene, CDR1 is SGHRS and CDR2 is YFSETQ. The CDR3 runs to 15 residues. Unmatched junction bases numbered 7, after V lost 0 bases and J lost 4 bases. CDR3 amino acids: CASSLGQGAVYEQYF. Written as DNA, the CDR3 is TGCGCCAGCAGCTTGGGACAGGGCGCCGTGTACGAGCAGTACTTC.

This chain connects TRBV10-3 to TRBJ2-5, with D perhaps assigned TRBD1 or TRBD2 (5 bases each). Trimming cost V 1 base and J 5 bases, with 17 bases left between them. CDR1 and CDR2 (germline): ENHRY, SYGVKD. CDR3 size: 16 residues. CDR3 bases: TGTGCCATCAGTGAGTTCCCACCGAGCAGGGAGGAGACCCAGTACTTC. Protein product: CAISEFPPSREETQYF.

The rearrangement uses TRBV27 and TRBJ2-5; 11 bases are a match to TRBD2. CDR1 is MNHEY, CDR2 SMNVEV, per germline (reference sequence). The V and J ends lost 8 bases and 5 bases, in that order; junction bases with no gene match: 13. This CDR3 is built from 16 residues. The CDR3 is CASRALAGGPLETQYF. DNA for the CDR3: TGTGCCAGCCGAGCATTAGCGGGGGGGCCACTGGAGACCCAGTACTTC.

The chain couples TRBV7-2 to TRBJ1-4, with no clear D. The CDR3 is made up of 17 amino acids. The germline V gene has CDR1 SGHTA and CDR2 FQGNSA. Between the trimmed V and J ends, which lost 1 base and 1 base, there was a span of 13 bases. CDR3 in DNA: TGTGCCAGCAGCTTAGTAGGGCCCGGCGGAACTAATGAAAAACTGTTTTTT. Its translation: CASSLVGPGGTNEKLFF.

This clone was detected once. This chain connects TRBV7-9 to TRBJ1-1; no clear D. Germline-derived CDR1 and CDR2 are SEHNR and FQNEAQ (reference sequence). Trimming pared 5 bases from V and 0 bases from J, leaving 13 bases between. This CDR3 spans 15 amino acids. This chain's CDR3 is CASSLEGGLNTEAFF. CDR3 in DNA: TGTGCCAGCAGCCTAGAGGGAGGGTTGAACACTGAAGCTTTCTTT. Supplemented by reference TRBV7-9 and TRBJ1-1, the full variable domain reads DTGVSQNPRHKITKRGQNVTFRCDPISEHNRLYWYRQTLGQGPEFLTYFQNEAQLEKSRLLSDRFSAERPKGSFSTLEIQRTEQGDSAMYLCASSLEGGLNTEAFFGQGTRLTVV.

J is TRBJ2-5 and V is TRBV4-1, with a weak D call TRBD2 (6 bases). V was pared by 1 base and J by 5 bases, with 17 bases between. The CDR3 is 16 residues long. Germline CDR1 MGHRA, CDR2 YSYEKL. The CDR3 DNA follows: TGCGCCAGCAGCCAAGCTGGCCCTGGGGAGGTGGAGACCCAGTACTTC. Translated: CASSQAGPGEVETQYF.